This entry lists 27 T cell receptor beta chains sequenced from one sample in a study of T cells in Graves' hyperthyroidism and ophthalmopathy (dated by TCRdb to the late 2010s). The protocol used for the library was multiplex PCR. The instrument given in TCRdb is Illumina HiSeq 2000. The TCR beta CDR3 regions were amplified from RNA transcripts. A first-round RT-PCR of the TCR CDR3 used the HTBI primer set with the Qiagen OneStep RT-PCR kit. The raw public reads went through TCRdb reprocessing: fastp at Q25, MiXCR clone calling, in-frame beta chains kept. Each entry is one CDR3 protein sequence, shown with its most common DNA and genes. This sample holds 480,000 or so distinct CDR3 sequences; around 43% were observed only once. The top ten constitute about two fifths of the sample. The sample was peripheral blood or thyroid tissue (not recorded which). These TCRs come from an adult woman with Graves' disease, either hyperthyroidism or ophthalmopathy (not recorded which).

The chain employs TRBV10-3 and TRBJ2-3; the D is unclear. CDR1 and CDR2 from the germline V gene are ENHRY and SYGVKD. V lost 2 bases, J lost 5 bases, and 5 bases lay in between. The CDR3 loop spans 12 amino acids. CDR3 sequence reads: CAISESIDTQYF. The CDR3 DNA follows: TGTGCCATCAGTGAGAGTATAGATACGCAGTATTTT.

The chain carries TRBV20-1 and TRBJ1-5, with 10 bases lining up with TRBD1. Per the germline V gene, CDR1 is DFQATT and CDR2 is SNEGSKA (reference sequence). The CDR3 extends over 12 amino acids. Trimming took 3 bases from V and 12 from J; bases not matched to a gene: 5. DNA of the CDR3: TGCAGTGCTAGGACAGGGGGCAAGGTCCAGCATTTT. Translated, it gives CSARTGGKVQHF.

The V call is TRBV7-3, the J call TRBJ1-1; TRBD1 aligns across 8 bases. CDR1 is SGHTA and CDR2 is FQGTGA in the germline V gene. V lost 2 bases, J lost 1 base, and 6 bases stayed unmatched. The CDR3 spans 16 residues. DNA of the CDR3: TGTGCCAGCAGCTTAGGCGACAGGGGACGGAACACTGAAGCTTTCTTT. Its protein is CASSLGDRGRNTEAFF.

The chain has TRBV30 and TRBJ2-5; D uncertain. In germline, CDR1 is GTSNPN, CDR2 SVGIG (reference sequence). The V end was cut by 1 base, the J end by 5 bases, with 11 bases between. CDR3 length: 13 residues. This chain's CDR3 is CAWSAGLRETQYF. The CDR3 DNA follows: TGTGCCTGGAGTGCCGGGCTGAGGGAGACCCAGTACTTC.

This clonotype was detected many times. The CDR3 reads CASSYLAAGLREQYF. CDR3 DNA sequence: TGTGCCAGCAGTTACCTCGCGGCGGGGCTGAGAGAGCAGTACTTC. V gene TRBV6-2 or TRBV6-3 combines with J gene TRBJ2-7; weak D call: TRBD2 (6 bases). This CDR3 contains 15 residues. Germline V lookup: CDR1 MNHEY, CDR2 SVGEGT. V was shortened by 2 bases and J by 7 bases, with 18 bases between the two germline ends.

Ten or more counts support this clonotype. The CDR3, as DNA: TGTGCCATCAGTGAGGTTGCCCTAGCCCAAATCGGCGAGCAGTACTTC. Protein: CAISEVALAQIGEQYF. The chain combines TRBV10-3 with TRBJ2-7; perhaps TRBD2 as D (5 bases). The CDR3 is 16 residues long. V gave up 2 bases and J gave up 6 bases, with 20 bases separating them. Germline CDR1 is ENHRY and CDR2 is SYGVKD.

This chain connects TRBV6-1 to TRBJ2-7, with D possibly called TRBD1 or TRBD2 (5 bases each). The CDR3 loop spans 12 amino acids. Germline V lookup: CDR1 MNHNS, CDR2 SASEGT. V was trimmed by 11 bases and J by 4 bases, leaving 15 bases between them. As DNA, the CDR3 is TGTGCCCGCCCGGGACCAAAATACGAGCAGTACTTC. Amino acid sequence: CARPGPKYEQYF.

This clonotype was seen ten or more times. The chain has TRBV20-1 and TRBJ1-2; TRBD1 matches at 8 bases. V trimming: 4 bases; J trimming: 5 bases; junction bases outside the gene matches: 3. Looked up from germline, CDR1 is DFQATT and CDR2 is SNEGSKA (reference sequence). The CDR3 length is 12 residues. The CDR3 coding sequence is TGCAGTGCTACAGGGGGCCGGTATGGCTACACCTTC. Translation: CSATGGRYGYTF.

This chain links TRBV7-8 with TRBJ1-2; D gene uncertain. Trimming removed 4 bases at V and 8 bases at J, with 17 bases between. The CDR3 runs 14 residues. The V gene's germline CDR1 is SGHVS and CDR2 FQNEAQ. The CDR3 nucleotides read TGTGCCAGCAGCTCAGAGGCGGGGATAGGCGGCTACACCTTC. This sequence encodes CASSSEAGIGGYTF.

The rearrangement joins TRBV5-1 to TRBJ1-1; 12 bases align to TRBD1. The CDR3 contains 15 residues. The germline V gene encodes CDR1 SGHRS and CDR2 YFSETQ. The V segment lost 5 bases and the J segment 3 bases; nucleotides outside the gene matches: 5. The DNA for the CDR3 is TGCGCCAGCAGAACTGGGACAGGGGGCTACACTGAAGCTTTCTTT. The encoded protein is CASRTGTGGYTEAFF. The full variable domain, with the rest looked up from reference TRBV5-1 and TRBJ1-1, is KAGVTQTPRYLIKTRGQQVTLSCSPISGHRSVSWYQQTPGQGLQFLFEYFSETQRNKGNFPGRFSGRQFSNSRSEMNVSTLELGDSALYLCASRTGTGGYTEAFFGQGTRLTVV.

The rearrangement joins TRBV29-1 to TRBJ2-2; 9 bases agree with TRBD1. The trim removed 6 bases at V and 7 bases at J, leaving 9 bases unmatched. Germline values: CDR1 SQVTM, CDR2 ANQGSEA. The CDR3 totals 14 residues. The CDR3 DNA is TGCAGCGTGGCCGGGACAGGGTGGAACGGGGAGCTGTTTTTT. Its translation: CSVAGTGWNGELFF.

The chain is built from TRBV15 and TRBJ1-5; D not certain. The V end lost 5 bases, the J end lost 5 bases, and 16 bases lay between the germline ends. This CDR3 is 15 amino acids long. Germline CDR1 is LNHNV and CDR2 is YYDKDF (reference sequence). CDR3 residues: CATSRRGDLDQPQHF. The DNA of the CDR3 is TGTGCCACCAGCCGCCGCGGAGACCTTGATCAGCCCCAGCATTTT. Full variable domain (missing parts from reference TRBV15 and TRBJ1-5): DAMVIQNPRYQVTQFGKPVTLSCSQTLNHNVMYWYQQKSSQAPKLLFHYYDKDFNNEADTPDNFQSRRPNTSFCFLDIRSPGLGDTAMYLCATSRRGDLDQPQHFGDGTRLSIL.

There are a few counts of this clonotype. The chain links TRBV20-1 to TRBJ2-7; 8 bases agree with TRBD2. The junction had 13 bases not matched to a gene; V was cut back by 2 bases and J by 7 bases. The germline V gene has CDR1 DFQATT and CDR2 SNEGSKA (reference sequence). The CDR3 is 15 amino acids. The CDR3 loop is CSARLPGLASSEQYF. CDR3 bases: TGCAGTGCTAGATTACCCGGACTAGCTTCTAGTGAGCAGTACTTC.

This clonotype turned up a few times. The chain uses TRBV24-1 and TRBJ1-5, with 9 bases fitting TRBD1. V lost 5 bases, J lost 3 bases, and 7 bases stayed unmatched. The CDR3 runs 16 residues. The germline CDR1 and CDR2 sequences are KGHDR and SFDVKD. CDR3 region: CATSGDRGFANQPQHF. In DNA form, the CDR3 reads TGTGCCACCAGTGGCGACAGGGGGTTTGCCAATCAGCCCCAGCATTTT.

This clonotype has just a few counts. This rearrangement joins TRBV7-9 to TRBJ2-7; D possibly corresponds to TRBD2 (5 bases). The CDR3 has 15 residues. Germline V gene sequence: CDR1 SEHNR, CDR2 FQNEAQ (reference sequence). The V and J ends lost 3 bases and 3 bases respectively, with 15 bases between them. As DNA, the CDR3 is TGTGCCAGCAGCTTCGGGGATCTTATAAGCTACGAGCAGTACTTC. Amino acid sequence: CASSFGDLISYEQYF.

This sequence joins TRBV2 and TRBJ1-1, with D maybe TRBD1 (5 bases). CDR1 and CDR2 (germline): SNHLY, FYNNEI. The CDR3 consists of 13 residues. V shed 8 bases and J shed 4 bases, with 14 bases lying between them. CDR3 bases: TGTGCCAGCGAGGAGGGGCTGAGCACTGAAGCTTTCTTT. This translates into CASEEGLSTEAFF.

This clonotype showed up just a few times. The CDR3 sequence: CSARSTSGSTETQYF. The DNA for the CDR3 is TGCAGTGCTAGATCTACTAGCGGGAGTACAGAGACCCAGTACTTC. The chain carries TRBV20-1 and TRBJ2-5, with 11 positions matching TRBD2. Trimming at V came to 2 bases and at J to 4 bases, leaving 6 bases not matched to a gene. The CDR3 totals 15 residues. The germline CDR1 and CDR2 sequences are DFQATT and SNEGSKA (reference sequence).

This clonotype has more than one count but fewer than ten. The rearrangement uses TRBV2 and TRBJ1-5; maybe TRBD1 (6 bases). This CDR3 is 14 amino acids long. Germline V gene sequence: CDR1 SNHLY, CDR2 FYNNEI. The germline V and J ends were trimmed by 3 bases and 6 bases, with 12 bases remaining between them. This CDR3 reads CASSDPTGRQPQHF. The CDR3 DNA is TGTGCCAGCAGTGACCCTACAGGGCGTCAGCCCCAGCATTTT.

This clonotype was observed at least ten times. The chain couples TRBV5-1 to TRBJ2-5; D uncertain. The V and J ends lost 3 bases and 0 bases respectively, with 15 bases between them. Germline assignment: CDR1 SGHRS and CDR2 YFSETQ. The CDR3 is made up of 16 amino acids. DNA of the CDR3: TGCGCCAGCAGCTCGCAGGCAGGAGCGTACCAAGAGACCCAGTACTTC. It encodes CASSSQAGAYQETQYF. Full variable domain (rest looked up from reference TRBV5-1 and TRBJ2-5): KAGVTQTPRYLIKTRGQQVTLSCSPISGHRSVSWYQQTPGQGLQFLFEYFSETQRNKGNFPGRFSGRQFSNSRSEMNVSTLELGDSALYLCASSSQAGAYQETQYFGPGTRLLVL.

This clonotype was found once. The chain joins TRBV7-4 to TRBJ2-2; possible D gene TRBD1, 6 bases. Germline V CDR1 and CDR2: SGHVT, SQSDAQ. The CDR3 is 17 residues long. V gave up 5 bases and J gave up 0 bases, with 16 bases separating them. DNA for the CDR3: TGTGCCAGCAGCGATTCCCCCGGGACATCGAACACCGGGGAGCTGTTTTTT. It yields the protein CASSDSPGTSNTGELFF. Full variable domain (rest looked up from reference TRBV7-4 and TRBJ2-2): GAGVSQSPRYKVAKRGRDVALRCDSISGHVTLYWYRQTLGQGSEVLTYSQSDAQRDKSGRPSGRFSAERPERSVSTLKIQRTEQGDSAVYLCASSDSPGTSNTGELFFGEGSRLTVL.

This clonotype has a single count. This CDR3 reads CASSPSSQDTGNTF. CDR3 DNA: TGTGCCAGCAGCCCTTCAAGTCAAGACACTGGAAACACCTTC. This chain joins TRBV7-2 and TRBJ1-2; D not certain. V shed 5 bases and J shed 12 bases, with 22 bases lying between them. Germline V gives CDR1 SGHTA, CDR2 FQGNSA. The CDR3 spans 14 residues.

The genes are TRBV15 and TRBJ2-5; D possibly corresponds to TRBD2 (6 bases). The germline V gene encodes CDR1 LNHNV and CDR2 YYDKDF (reference sequence). Trimming removed 3 bases from V and 1 base from J, with 15 bases in between. The CDR3 spans 16 residues. The CDR3 protein is CATSRRRAEPQETQYF. CDR3 sequence (DNA): TGTGCCACCAGCAGGAGGAGGGCGGAACCCCAAGAGACCCAGTACTTC.

This clonotype showed up many times. The chain couples TRBV7-8 to TRBJ1-6, with no clear D. V was pared by 3 bases and J by 10 bases, with 4 bases between. The CDR3 is made up of 11 amino acids. CDR1 is SGHVS, CDR2 FQNEAQ, per germline. CDR3 coding DNA: TGTGCCAGCAGCTTTATCTCACCCCTCCACTTT. It specifies CASSFISPLHF. The full variable domain, with the rest looked up from reference TRBV7-8 and TRBJ1-6, is GAGVSQSPRYKVAKRGQDVALRCDPISGHVSLFWYQQALGQGPEFLTYFQNEAQLDKSGLPSDRFFAERPEGSVSTLKIQRTQQEDSAVYLCASSFISPLHFGNGTRLTVT.

The chain joins TRBV10-3 to TRBJ1-1, with 12 bases aligning to TRBD1. The ends lost 6 bases at V and 6 bases at J; junction bases unmatched: 5. The germline CDR1 and CDR2 sequences are ENHRY and SYGVKD. This CDR3 comprises 14 residues. The CDR3 DNA reads as TGTGCCATCAGAGGGACAGGGGGCAGCTCTGAAGCTTTCTTT. Its translation: CAIRGTGGSSEAFF.

This clonotype has a count of ten or more. The chain joins TRBV20-1 to TRBJ1-4, with D unresolved. Trimming took 5 bases from V and 3 from J, leaving 13 bases between them. This CDR3 comprises 14 residues. Germline assignment: CDR1 DFQATT and CDR2 SNEGSKA (reference sequence). For the CDR3, the DNA is TGCAGTGCTCCACCATCGGGATCTAATGAAAAACTGTTTTTT. This translates into CSAPPSGSNEKLFF.

This clonotype has just a few counts. The genes are TRBV29-1 and TRBJ1-1, with TRBD1 matching 7 bases. Per the germline V gene, CDR1 is SQVTM and CDR2 is ANQGSEA. The CDR3 runs 13 residues. J was trimmed by 4 bases and V by 1 base; bases with no gene match: 3. CDR3 bases: TGCAGCGTTGAAGGGACAGGAGGCACTGAAGCTTTCTTT. Encoded protein: CSVEGTGGTEAFF.

The V and J genes are TRBV7-8 and TRBJ2-7; tentatively, D is TRBD2 (7 bases). The CDR3 has 15 amino acids. Deletions cut 0 bases from V and 3 bases from J, with 12 bases between. Germline values: CDR1 SGHVS, CDR2 FQNEAQ. The CDR3: CASSLAAGDYYEQYF. In DNA form, the CDR3 reads TGTGCCAGCAGCTTAGCGGCAGGGGACTACTACGAGCAGTACTTC.